These 27 T cell receptor beta chains were sequenced from one sample in a study of T-cell memory formation after mild COVID-19. Each CDR3 protein is one row after TCRdb ran MiXCR on the 5' RACE reads. Of 57,000 or so distinct CDR3 sequences detected, less than 9.5% appear once; the ten largest clones hold approximately 1.1%. Sequenced sample: PBMCs or a T cell subset sorted from them (not recorded which). The source is a man between 18 and 29 years old who had mild COVID-19 (a few samples of this study predate the infection). Cell type and time point are not known.

The chain uses TRBV20-1 and TRBJ2-7, with 9 positions matching TRBD2. CDR1 and CDR2 from the germline V gene are DFQATT and SNEGSKA (reference sequence). The CDR3 is 15 amino acids. With V trimmed by 0 bases and J by 0 bases, 3 bases remained unmatched. The CDR3 region has the DNA TGCAGTGCTAGAGATGAGCGGGGGGTCTCCTACGAGCAGTACTTC. Translation gives CSARDERGVSYEQYF.

The table lists this clonotype with many counts. CDR3 DNA sequence: TGTGCCACCAGCAGGACTAGCACAGATACGCAGTATTTT. Amino acid sequence: CATSRTSTDTQYF. The chain combines TRBV15 with TRBJ2-3; D gene ambiguous. CDR1 and CDR2 (germline): LNHNV, YYDKDF (reference sequence). This CDR3 comprises 13 residues. The V end was cut by 3 bases, the J end by 0 bases, with 4 bases between.

In this sample, this clonotype turned up a few times. This chain connects TRBV7-2 to TRBJ1-6; 7 bases agree with TRBD1. Trimming removed 7 bases from V and 8 bases from J; junction bases left unmatched: 8. Germline V gives CDR1 SGHTA, CDR2 FQGNSA. The CDR3 is 14 residues long. Here the CDR3 reads CASTPATGDSPLHF. The DNA for the CDR3 is TGTGCCAGCACCCCGGCAACAGGGGATTCACCCCTCCACTTT. Supplemented by reference TRBV7-2 and TRBJ1-6, the full variable domain reads GAGVSQSPSNKVTEKGKDVELRCDPISGHTALYWYRQSLGQGLEFLIYFQGNSAPDKSGLPSDRFSAERTGGSVSTLTIQRTQQEDSAVYLCASTPATGDSPLHFGNGTRLTVT.

This clonotype came up a few times. The chain recombines TRBV5-6 with TRBJ1-5; weak D call: TRBD1 (5 bases). The germline CDR1 and CDR2 sequences are SGHDT and YYEEEE. V dropped 4 bases and J dropped 2 bases, with 13 bases sitting between them. CDR3 size: 15 residues. The CDR3 loop is CASSRLGGGNQPQHF. DNA of the CDR3: TGTGCCAGCAGCCGTCTCGGGGGGGGCAATCAGCCCCAGCATTTT. Based on the CDR3 plus reference TRBV5-6 and TRBJ1-5, the full variable domain is DAGVTQSPTHLIKTRGQQVTLRCSPKSGHDTVSWYQQALGQGPQFIFQYYEEEERQRGNFPDRFSGHQFPNYSSELNVNALLLGDSALYLCASSRLGGGNQPQHFGDGTRLSIL.

The chain has TRBV18 and TRBJ2-2; D remains unclear. The germline CDR1 and CDR2 sequences are KGHSH and LQKENI. The CDR3 covers 16 residues. V lost 6 bases, J lost 0 bases, and 14 bases lay in between. For the CDR3, the DNA is TGTGCCAGCTCTTCGATTCAGTTCGCGAACACCGGGGAGCTGTTTTTT. This gives the protein CASSSIQFANTGELFF.

This chain joins TRBV5-6 and TRBJ2-2; D perhaps matches TRBD1 (6 bases). With 2 bases removed from V and 6 bases from J, the gap between germline ends came to 11 bases. CDR1 SGHDT and CDR2 YYEEEE come from the germline V gene. This CDR3 is 14 amino acids long. The CDR3 region is CASSFRGIAGELFF. The CDR3 bases are TGTGCCAGCAGCTTCAGGGGTATTGCCGGGGAGCTGTTTTTT.

The rearrangement uses TRBV9 and TRBJ2-5; D might be TRBD1 (5 bases). The CDR3 runs 12 residues. Per the germline V gene, CDR1 is SGDLS and CDR2 is YYNGEE. V was pared by 9 bases and J by 5 bases, with 14 bases between. CDR3 coding DNA: TGTGCCATCCCAGGGTTAGGTGAGACCCAGTACTTC. Encoded protein: CAIPGLGETQYF. Full variable domain (rest looked up from reference TRBV9 and TRBJ2-5): DSGVTQTPKHLITATGQRVTLRCSPRSGDLSVYWYQQSLDQGLQFLIQYYNGEERAKGNILERFSAQQFPDLHSELNLSSLELGDSALYFCAIPGLGETQYFGPGTRLLVL.

This clonotype was seen more than once but under ten times. The CDR3 nucleotides are TGTGCCAGCAGCCTTGGGACTAGCGGGGAAACCGAGCAGTTCTTC. Its translation is CASSLGTSGETEQFF. The chain recombines TRBV3-1 with TRBJ2-1, with 13 nucleotides matching TRBD2. V trimming: 4 bases; J trimming: 10 bases; junction bases outside the gene matches: 7. The germline CDR1 and CDR2 sequences are LGHDT and YNNKEL (reference sequence). This CDR3 has 15 amino acids.

V usage is TRBV5-1 and J usage is TRBJ2-5; TRBD1 agrees at 9 bases. The CDR3 runs 15 residues. J was trimmed by 1 base and V by 2 bases; bases with no gene match: 3. CDR1 and CDR2 (germline): SGHRS, YFSETQ. The CDR3 spells CASSLQTGGQETQYF. The CDR3 nucleotides are TGCGCCAGCAGCTTACAGACAGGGGGCCAAGAGACCCAGTACTTC.

There are a few counts of this clonotype. The chain carries TRBV6-6 and TRBJ2-5; unclear D gene. Germline CDR1 is MNHNY and CDR2 is SVGAGI (reference sequence). CDR3 length: 14 residues. V shed 0 bases and J shed 2 bases, with 7 bases lying between them. This chain's CDR3 is CASSYSVSQETQYF. DNA for the CDR3: TGTGCCAGCAGTTACTCGGTCAGTCAAGAGACCCAGTACTTC.

This clonotype occurred many times. The rearrangement uses TRBV10-3 and TRBJ2-3; D remains ambiguous. The V end lost 4 bases, the J end lost 5 bases, and 16 bases lay between the germline ends. Germline V gene lookup returns CDR1 ENHRY and CDR2 SYGVKD. The CDR3 has 15 residues. In DNA, the CDR3 is TGTGCCATCAGTGCCTATGACGAGGAGAAAGATACGCAGTATTTT. It codes for CAISAYDEEKDTQYF.

The chain uses TRBV7-9 and TRBJ2-7; D not resolved. CDR1 is SEHNR, CDR2 FQNEAQ, per germline (reference sequence). Trimming cost V 3 bases and J 1 base, with 7 bases left between them. The CDR3 is made up of 13 amino acids. The CDR3: CASSLWASYEQYF. The CDR3 DNA sequence: TGTGCCAGCAGCTTGTGGGCTTCCTACGAGCAGTACTTC.

The rearrangement joins TRBV6-5 to TRBJ2-7, with D tentatively TRBD1 (6 bases). The CDR3 contains 13 residues. Trimming removed 10 bases from V and 0 bases from J, with 13 bases in between. Germline V gene sequence: CDR1 MNHEY, CDR2 SVGAGI. The chain's CDR3 is CATLKQGSYEQYF. The CDR3 nucleotides read TGTGCCACTCTGAAACAGGGCTCCTACGAGCAGTACTTC.

This clonotype is judged medium-sized. This chain joins TRBV29-1 and TRBJ2-5, with 14 positions matching TRBD2. CDR3 length: 14 residues. Losses at the gene ends were 6 bases for V and 4 bases for J; bases not matched to a gene: 4. The germline V gene encodes CDR1 SQVTM and CDR2 ANQGSEA. This CDR3 reads CSVGTSGGVETQYF. The DNA for the CDR3 is TGCAGCGTGGGGACTAGCGGGGGAGTAGAGACCCAGTACTTC.

This clonotype was counted between two and nine times. V is TRBV18 and J is TRBJ2-1, with 10 bases fitting TRBD2. V dropped 3 bases and J dropped 4; count of bases not matched to a gene: 3. The CDR3 is made up of 15 amino acids. Per germline, CDR1 KGHSH and CDR2 LQKENI. CDR3 bases: TGTGCCAGCTCACCTCAGCGGGGGGGTTACAATGAGCAGTTCTTC. Its protein product is CASSPQRGGYNEQFF. Variable domain in full (rest from reference TRBV18 and TRBJ2-1): NAGVMQNPRHLVRRRGQEARLRCSPMKGHSHVYWYRQLPEEGLKFMVYLQKENIIDESGMPKERFSAEFPKEGPSILRIQQVVRGDSAAYFCASSPQRGGYNEQFFGPGTRLTVL.

This clonotype has a count of ten or more. The J gene is TRBJ2-2, the V gene TRBV7-9; no clear D. The CDR3 runs 14 residues. Trimming removed 5 bases at V and 6 bases at J, with 13 bases between. Germline CDR1 and CDR2: SEHNR and FQNEAQ (reference sequence). CDR3 coding DNA: TGTGCCAGCAGCCCAGTAACCAAGTCCGGGGAGCTGTTTTTT. It translates to CASSPVTKSGELFF.

This clonotype has only a few counts. The V and J genes are TRBV4-2 and TRBJ1-5; 9 nucleotides match TRBD1. The junction had 4 bases not matched to a gene; V was cut back by 0 bases and J by 4 bases. Germline CDR1 is LGHNA and CDR2 is YNFKEQ. This CDR3 is 16 amino acids long. CDR3 nucleotide sequence: TGTGCCAGCAGCCAAGATCCAGACAGGGGGAATCAGCCCCAGCATTTT. Residues: CASSQDPDRGNQPQHF.

The chain carries TRBV5-1 and TRBJ1-6; no firm D call. Trimming removed 0 bases at V and 7 bases at J, with 8 bases between. Per the germline V gene, CDR1 is SGHRS and CDR2 is YFSETQ. The CDR3 extends over 14 amino acids. Here the CDR3 DNA reads TGCGCCAGCAGCTTGGGGGGATTCAATTCACCCCTCCACTTT. It yields the protein CASSLGGFNSPLHF.

There are a few counts of this clonotype. V and J are TRBV5-4 and TRBJ2-5; tentative D call: TRBD1 (5 bases). The CDR3 totals 14 residues. Germline V lookup: CDR1 SGHNT, CDR2 YYREEE (reference sequence). Trimming left V 4 bases short and J 3 bases short, with 13 bases between. CDR3 in DNA: TGTGCCAGCAGCGGCGCAGGGTACAAAGAGACCCAGTACTTC. Its translation: CASSGAGYKETQYF.

This clonotype has just a few counts. The chain combines TRBV7-2 with TRBJ1-2, with 9 bases aligning to TRBD1. Germline V gives CDR1 SGHTA, CDR2 FQGNSA. J lost 9 bases, V lost 3 bases, and 11 bases had no gene match. The CDR3 consists of 15 residues. For the CDR3, the DNA is TGTGCCAGCAGCTTGAGTGCACAGGGGGCTTCGAGCTACACCTTC. Residues: CASSLSAQGASSYTF.

In its sample, this clonotype was seen a few times. The rearrangement joins TRBV5-6 to TRBJ2-3; D possibly matches TRBD1 or TRBD2 (5 bases each). Trimming removed 3 bases at V and 4 bases at J, with 9 bases between. This CDR3 contains 13 residues. In germline, CDR1 is SGHDT, CDR2 YYEEEE. This CDR3 reads CASSWDVADTQYF. The CDR3 DNA follows: TGTGCCAGCAGCTGGGACGTGGCAGATACGCAGTATTTT. Using reference TRBV5-6 and TRBJ2-3 for the parts outside the CDR3, the full variable domain is DAGVTQSPTHLIKTRGQQVTLRCSPKSGHDTVSWYQQALGQGPQFIFQYYEEEERQRGNFPDRFSGHQFPNYSSELNVNALLLGDSALYLCASSWDVADTQYFGPGTRLTVL.

Ten or more counts support this clonotype. V is TRBV5-1 and J is TRBJ2-5; tentative D call: TRBD1 (5 bases). Trimming took off 3 bases at V and 1 base at J, with 7 bases between the two ends. This CDR3 is 13 amino acids long. The germline CDR1 and CDR2 sequences are SGHRS and YFSETQ. DNA of the CDR3: TGCGCCAGCAGCTCGGACACCCAAGAGACCCAGTACTTC. Its translation is CASSSDTQETQYF. The whole variable domain, filled in from reference TRBV5-1 and TRBJ2-5, reads KAGVTQTPRYLIKTRGQQVTLSCSPISGHRSVSWYQQTPGQGLQFLFEYFSETQRNKGNFPGRFSGRQFSNSRSEMNVSTLELGDSALYLCASSSDTQETQYFGPGTRLLVL.

This clonotype has just a few counts. The gene calls are TRBV3-1 and TRBJ1-4; 9 bases fit TRBD1. This CDR3 is 15 amino acids long. V lost 2 bases to trimming and J lost 10 bases; unmatched junction nucleotides: 8. In germline, CDR1 is LGHDT, CDR2 YNNKEL (reference sequence). CDR3 loop: CASSQRGGQGLKLFF. DNA of the CDR3: TGTGCCAGCAGCCAAAGAGGAGGACAGGGGCTAAAACTGTTTTTT.

The chain employs TRBV7-9 and TRBJ1-3; 8 bases fit TRBD1. Germline trimming cut 2 bases from V and 8 bases from J; bases unmatched to any gene: 5. Germline assignment: CDR1 SEHNR and CDR2 FQNEAQ (reference sequence). The CDR3 is 14 amino acids. The CDR3 sequence is CASSLQGAEDTIYF. The CDR3 DNA sequence: TGTGCCAGCAGCTTACAGGGGGCGGAAGACACCATATATTTT.

The rearrangement joins TRBV4-1 to TRBJ2-3; D ambiguous. Trimming left V 3 bases short and J 7 bases short, with 14 bases between. The germline V gene has CDR1 MGHRA and CDR2 YSYEKL. The CDR3 contains 14 residues. The CDR3: CASSHLGGANTQYF. The CDR3 nucleotides read TGCGCCAGCAGCCATCTAGGTGGTGCTAATACGCAGTATTTT.

The chain combines TRBV6-1 with TRBJ1-1; D remains unclear. The CDR3 totals 13 residues. Trimming removed 6 bases from V and 4 bases from J, with 12 bases in between. Germline V gives CDR1 MNHNS, CDR2 SASEGT. The CDR3 DNA follows: TGTGCCAGCAGAGTACTGGATCTCACTGAAGCTTTCTTT. Protein: CASRVLDLTEAFF.

This clonotype was picked up many times. The rearrangement links TRBV12-3 or TRBV12-4 to TRBJ1-2; perhaps TRBD1 as D (6 bases). This CDR3 has 12 residues. The V gene lost 6 bases and the J gene lost 3 bases, with 8 bases spanning the gap. CDR3 coding DNA: TGTGCCAGCAGCCCAGGGGACTATGGCTACACCTTC. Protein product: CASSPGDYGYTF.